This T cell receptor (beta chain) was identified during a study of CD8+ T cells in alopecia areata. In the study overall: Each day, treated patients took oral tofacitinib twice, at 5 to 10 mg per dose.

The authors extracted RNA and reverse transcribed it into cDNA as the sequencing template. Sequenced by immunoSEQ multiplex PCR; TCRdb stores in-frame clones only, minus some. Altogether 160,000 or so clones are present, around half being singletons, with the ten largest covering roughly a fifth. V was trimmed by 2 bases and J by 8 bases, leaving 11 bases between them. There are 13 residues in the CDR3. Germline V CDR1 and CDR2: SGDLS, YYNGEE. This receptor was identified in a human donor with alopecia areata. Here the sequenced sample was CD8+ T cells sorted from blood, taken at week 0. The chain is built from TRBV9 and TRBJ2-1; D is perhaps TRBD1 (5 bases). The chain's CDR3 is CASSVQGVDEQFF. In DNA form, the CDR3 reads TGTGCCAGCAGCGTCCAAGGGGTCGATGAGCAGTTCTTC.